A selection of T cell receptor beta chains follows, all from one sample in a study of early T cells in non-severe SARS-CoV-2 infection. TCRdb reprocessed the 5' RACE reads via MiXCR and lists one record per CDR3 protein. The table records 26,000 or so distinct CDR3 sequences, about 3.8% of them present only once. Sequenced sample: whole blood. The receptors derive from an adult who was a healthcare worker with PCR-confirmed SARS-CoV-2 infection or an uninfected control (not recorded which). CDR3s include the opening cysteine and the closing phenylalanine or tryptophan. Fields, in order: clone size, D gene, J gene, V gene, CDR3 DNA, CDR3 protein. The D gene is left open where the match is weak. For some rows the clone size is stated as once, few or many, or as a class when expanded; others skip it.

clone_size: many
d_call: TRBD2
j_call: TRBJ2-7
v_call: TRBV20-1
cdr3_nt: TGCAGTGCTAAACAGACTAGCGGGTACTCCTACGAGCAGTACTTC
cdr3_aa: CSAKQTSGYSYEQYF

clone_size: few
d_call: NA
j_call: TRBJ1-1
v_call: TRBV20-1
cdr3_nt: TGCAGTGCCAAAGACAGGCTATATGAAGCTTTCTTT
cdr3_aa: CSAKDRLYEAFF

clone_size: many
d_call: TRBD2
j_call: TRBJ2-1
v_call: TRBV7-2
cdr3_nt: TGTGCCAGCAGCTTAGGTAGCGGGGCTCCAATGAGGCAGTTCTTC
cdr3_aa: CASSLGSGAPMRQFF

clone_size: many
d_call: TRBD1
j_call: TRBJ1-1
v_call: TRBV20-1
cdr3_nt: TGCAGTGCTACGGGACAGCTCTTAAACACTGAAGCTTTCTTT
cdr3_aa: CSATGQLLNTEAFF

clone_size: few
d_call: TRBD2
j_call: TRBJ2-3
v_call: TRBV4-1
cdr3_nt: TGCGCCAGCAGCTTGGGGGGGGATCCCCGCGATACGCAGTATTTT
cdr3_aa: CASSLGGDPRDTQYF

clone_size: many
d_call: TRBD2
j_call: TRBJ2-3
v_call: TRBV11-3
cdr3_nt: TGTGCCAGCAGCTCGGGGGGAGGTAGCGGGGTCACAGATACGCAGTATTTT
cdr3_aa: CASSSGGGSGVTDTQYF

clone_size: many
d_call: TRBD2
j_call: TRBJ2-7
v_call: TRBV4-3
cdr3_nt: TGCGCCAGCAGCCAAGAATTCCGACTAGCGGTCTACGAGCAGTACTTC
cdr3_aa: CASSQEFRLAVYEQYF

clone_size: many
d_call: TRBD1
j_call: TRBJ2-7
v_call: TRBV6-1
cdr3_nt: TGTGCCAGCAGTCTCGGACAGGGTGGGACCTACGAGCAGTACTTC
cdr3_aa: CASSLGQGGTYEQYF

clone_size: many
d_call: TRBD1
j_call: TRBJ2-1
v_call: TRBV3-1
cdr3_nt: TGTGCCAGCAGGTCGGGACAGCGTTCCTGGGCCTACAATGAGCAGTTCTTC
cdr3_aa: CASRSGQRSWAYNEQFF

clone_size: few
d_call: NA
j_call: TRBJ1-3
v_call: TRBV7-3
cdr3_nt: TGCGCCAGCAGCGCTGGACAGTGGGACACCATATATTTT
cdr3_aa: CASSAGQWDTIYF

clone_size: NA
d_call: TRBD2
j_call: TRBJ2-1
v_call: TRBV7-2
cdr3_nt: TGTGCCAGCAGCTTGGGGGGACTAGCGGGATTTGAGCAGTTCTTC
cdr3_aa: CASSLGGLAGFEQFF

clone_size: many
d_call: TRBD1
j_call: TRBJ2-3
v_call: TRBV27
cdr3_nt: TGTGCCAGCAGTTTATCAGCTGGGACAGCAACAGATACGCAGTATTTT
cdr3_aa: CASSLSAGTATDTQYF

clone_size: many
d_call: NA
j_call: TRBJ2-7
v_call: TRBV6-5
cdr3_nt: TGTGCCAGCAGTTATAGGTACGAGCAGTACTTC
cdr3_aa: CASSYRYEQYF

clone_size: many
d_call: TRBD2
j_call: TRBJ2-7
v_call: TRBV20-1
cdr3_nt: TGCAGTGCGACTCGCCTAGCGGGTACCTACGAGCAGTACTTC
cdr3_aa: CSATRLAGTYEQYF

clone_size: many
d_call: NA
j_call: TRBJ1-1
v_call: TRBV14
cdr3_nt: TGTGCCAGCAGCCAAGAACGGATTAACACTGAAGCTTTCTTT
cdr3_aa: CASSQERINTEAFF

clone_size: NA
d_call: TRBD1
j_call: TRBJ2-1
v_call: TRBV29-1
cdr3_nt: TGCAGCGTCGCACTACAGGGGGTCCTTGACAATGAGCAGTTCTTC
cdr3_aa: CSVALQGVLDNEQFF

clone_size: many
d_call: NA
j_call: TRBJ1-2
v_call: TRBV10-3
cdr3_nt: TGTGCCATCAGTGAAATCGTCAGGGCTGGCTACACCTTC
cdr3_aa: CAISEIVRAGYTF

clone_size: many
d_call: NA
j_call: TRBJ2-2
v_call: TRBV2
cdr3_nt: TGTGCCAGCAGTGAGCAAGGGGACGGGGAGCTGTTTTTT
cdr3_aa: CASSEQGDGELFF

clone_size: many
d_call: TRBD2
j_call: TRBJ2-3
v_call: TRBV6-1
cdr3_nt: TGTGCCAGCAGTGAAGGGAGAGCGGGAGGGCAAGATACGCAGTATTTT
cdr3_aa: CASSEGRAGGQDTQYF

clone_size: many
d_call: NA
j_call: TRBJ2-3
v_call: TRBV4-2
cdr3_nt: TGTGCCAGCAGCCAAGAAGGGGGGACTCGAATACAGTATTTT
cdr3_aa: CASSQEGGTRIQYF

clone_size: once
d_call: NA
j_call: TRBJ2-6
v_call: TRBV29-1
cdr3_nt: TGCAGCGTTTCAGGGACTGGGGCCAACGTCCTGACTTTC
cdr3_aa: CSVSGTGANVLTF

clone_size: many
d_call: TRBD2
j_call: TRBJ2-2
v_call: TRBV7-3
cdr3_nt: TGTGCCAGCAGCCCCGGGACTAGCGGTGGAAGGACCGGGGAGCTGTTTTTT
cdr3_aa: CASSPGTSGGRTGELFF

clone_size: many
d_call: NA
j_call: TRBJ2-4
v_call: TRBV10-2
cdr3_nt: TGCGCCAGCCGGAATGGGTTAGCCCCAAACATTCAGTACTTC
cdr3_aa: CASRNGLAPNIQYF

clone_size: NA
d_call: NA
j_call: TRBJ2-1
v_call: TRBV4-1
cdr3_nt: TGCGCCAGCAGCCGCGACAGGATATACAATGAGCAGTTCTTC
cdr3_aa: CASSRDRIYNEQFF

clone_size: few
d_call: NA
j_call: TRBJ2-2
v_call: TRBV7-3
cdr3_nt: TGTGCCAGCAGCTTCGGGGTGGTCACCGGGGAGCTGTTTTTT
cdr3_aa: CASSFGVVTGELFF

clone_size: many
d_call: NA
j_call: TRBJ2-7
v_call: TRBV7-9
cdr3_nt: TGTGCCAGCAGCCCGTGGCCCCTGGCTGAGCAGTACTTC
cdr3_aa: CASSPWPLAEQYF

clone_size: many
d_call: NA
j_call: TRBJ2-1
v_call: TRBV5-1
cdr3_nt: TGCGCCAGCAGCTCGCCGGGTCCCCAGCAGTTCTTC
cdr3_aa: CASSSPGPQQFF

clone_size: many
d_call: NA
j_call: TRBJ2-7
v_call: TRBV20-1
cdr3_nt: TGCAGTGCTAGCCTCGACTGGGAGTGGGAGCAGTACTTC
cdr3_aa: CSASLDWEWEQYF

clone_size: many
d_call: NA
j_call: TRBJ2-7
v_call: TRBV29-1
cdr3_nt: TGCAGCGTTGAGATTAGCGCTTTCTCCTACGAGCAGTACTTC
cdr3_aa: CSVEISAFSYEQYF

clone_size: many
d_call: NA
j_call: TRBJ1-6
v_call: TRBV14
cdr3_nt: TGTGCCAGCAGCCAAGATCTGAATTCACCCCTCCACTTT
cdr3_aa: CASSQDLNSPLHF

clone_size: many
d_call: NA
j_call: TRBJ2-1
v_call: TRBV6-6
cdr3_nt: TGTGCCAGCAGTCCGAACAATGAGCAGTTCTTC
cdr3_aa: CASSPNNEQFF

clone_size: medium-sized
d_call: NA
j_call: TRBJ2-3
v_call: TRBV7-2
cdr3_nt: TGTGCCAGCAGCTTTGGGATGTACACAGATACGCAGTATTTT
cdr3_aa: CASSFGMYTDTQYF

clone_size: NA
d_call: NA
j_call: TRBJ2-7
v_call: TRBV18
cdr3_nt: TGTGCCAGCTCACCCGCCTTGACATCCTACGAGCAGTACTTC
cdr3_aa: CASSPALTSYEQYF

clone_size: many
d_call: TRBD2
j_call: TRBJ2-5
v_call: TRBV12-3/TRBV12-4
cdr3_nt: TGTGCCACCAGACTAGCGGTCCAAGAGACCCAGTACTTC
cdr3_aa: CATRLAVQETQYF

clone_size: many
d_call: TRBD2
j_call: TRBJ2-3
v_call: TRBV5-1
cdr3_nt: TGCGCCAGCAGCTCGACCGGACTAGCTGGCACAGATACGCAGTATTTT
cdr3_aa: CASSSTGLAGTDTQYF

clone_size: many
d_call: TRBD1
j_call: TRBJ1-2
v_call: TRBV5-8
cdr3_nt: TGTGCCAGCAGCTTGCGATCTGGGACAGAGGCATATGGCTACACCTTC
cdr3_aa: CASSLRSGTEAYGYTF

clone_size: NA
d_call: TRBD1
j_call: TRBJ2-7
v_call: TRBV27
cdr3_nt: TGTGCCAGCAGTGGGCGACAGGGGAATCGGTCCTACGAGCAGTACTTC
cdr3_aa: CASSGRQGNRSYEQYF

clone_size: many
d_call: NA
j_call: TRBJ2-2
v_call: TRBV7-9
cdr3_nt: TGTGCCAGCACCTGGGGGGACACCGGGGAGCTGTTTTTT
cdr3_aa: CASTWGDTGELFF

clone_size: medium-sized
d_call: TRBD2
j_call: TRBJ2-1
v_call: TRBV18
cdr3_nt: TGTGCCAGCTCACCTTCAGTGGGGGGGGACTACAATGAGCAGTTCTTC
cdr3_aa: CASSPSVGGDYNEQFF

clone_size: many
d_call: TRBD2
j_call: TRBJ2-1
v_call: TRBV19
cdr3_nt: TGTGCCAGTAGTAGATCTGCGGGAGTAGGTAGGAATGAGCAGTTCTTC
cdr3_aa: CASSRSAGVGRNEQFF

clone_size: many
d_call: TRBD1
j_call: TRBJ1-1
v_call: TRBV7-2
cdr3_nt: TGTGCCAGCAGCTTAGCGGCTCACAGGGGCGGAACTGAAGCTTTCTTT
cdr3_aa: CASSLAAHRGGTEAFF

clone_size: many
d_call: NA
j_call: TRBJ1-1
v_call: TRBV7-9
cdr3_nt: TGTGCCAGCAGCCCAAGGAGTGGGGGATCGACTGAAGCTTTCTTT
cdr3_aa: CASSPRSGGSTEAFF

clone_size: many
d_call: TRBD2
j_call: TRBJ2-5
v_call: TRBV6-2/TRBV6-3
cdr3_nt: TGTGCCAGCAGTCTCCGGGAGGGCCTTCAAGAGACCCAGTACTTC
cdr3_aa: CASSLREGLQETQYF

clone_size: many
d_call: NA
j_call: TRBJ2-3
v_call: TRBV7-9
cdr3_nt: TGTGCCAGCAGTGAATCAGGCCCAGATACGCAGTATTTT
cdr3_aa: CASSESGPDTQYF

clone_size: many
d_call: NA
j_call: TRBJ2-3
v_call: TRBV5-4
cdr3_nt: TGTGCCAGCAGCCTCTGGATGGGGGCCCGCACAGATACGCAGTATTTT
cdr3_aa: CASSLWMGARTDTQYF

clone_size: many
d_call: TRBD2
j_call: TRBJ2-1
v_call: TRBV3-1
cdr3_nt: TGTGCCAGCAGCCCCAGAGAGCGGGAGGACGTAATGGAGTTCTTC
cdr3_aa: CASSPREREDVMEFF

clone_size: NA
d_call: TRBD1
j_call: TRBJ2-5
v_call: TRBV6-6
cdr3_nt: TGTGCCAGCAGTTCCCCACAGGGGGCCGGGGAGACCCAGTACTTC
cdr3_aa: CASSSPQGAGETQYF

clone_size: many
d_call: TRBD2
j_call: TRBJ2-2
v_call: TRBV3-1
cdr3_nt: TGTGCCAGCAGCCATGTCGCGGGAGCTGGGGAGCTGTTTTTT
cdr3_aa: CASSHVAGAGELFF

clone_size: few
d_call: TRBD1
j_call: TRBJ2-3
v_call: TRBV5-1
cdr3_nt: TGCGCCAGCAGCTTGGGACAGGGCCCCGCAGATACGCAGTATTTT
cdr3_aa: CASSLGQGPADTQYF

clone_size: many
d_call: NA
j_call: TRBJ2-2
v_call: TRBV11-3
cdr3_nt: TGTGCCAGCAGCCCGGGACAAAGAGACACCGGGGAGCTGTTTTTT
cdr3_aa: CASSPGQRDTGELFF